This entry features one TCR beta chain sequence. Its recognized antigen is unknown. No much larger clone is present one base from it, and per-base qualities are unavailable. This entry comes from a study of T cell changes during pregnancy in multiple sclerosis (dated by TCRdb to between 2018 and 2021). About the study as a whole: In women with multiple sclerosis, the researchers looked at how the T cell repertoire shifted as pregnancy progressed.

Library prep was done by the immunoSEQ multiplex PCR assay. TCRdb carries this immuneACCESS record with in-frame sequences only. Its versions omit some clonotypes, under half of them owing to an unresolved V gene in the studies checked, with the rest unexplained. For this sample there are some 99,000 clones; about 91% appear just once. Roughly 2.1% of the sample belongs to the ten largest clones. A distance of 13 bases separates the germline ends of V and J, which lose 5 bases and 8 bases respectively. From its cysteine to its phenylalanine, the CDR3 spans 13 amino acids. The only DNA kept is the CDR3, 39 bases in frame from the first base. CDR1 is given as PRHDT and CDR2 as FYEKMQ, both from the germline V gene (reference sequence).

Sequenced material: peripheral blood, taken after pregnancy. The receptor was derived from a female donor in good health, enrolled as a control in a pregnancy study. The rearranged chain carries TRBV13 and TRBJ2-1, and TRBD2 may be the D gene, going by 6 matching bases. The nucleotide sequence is TGTGCCAGCAGCCCGACTAGTAACCATGAGCAGTTCTTC. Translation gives CASSPTSNHEQFF.